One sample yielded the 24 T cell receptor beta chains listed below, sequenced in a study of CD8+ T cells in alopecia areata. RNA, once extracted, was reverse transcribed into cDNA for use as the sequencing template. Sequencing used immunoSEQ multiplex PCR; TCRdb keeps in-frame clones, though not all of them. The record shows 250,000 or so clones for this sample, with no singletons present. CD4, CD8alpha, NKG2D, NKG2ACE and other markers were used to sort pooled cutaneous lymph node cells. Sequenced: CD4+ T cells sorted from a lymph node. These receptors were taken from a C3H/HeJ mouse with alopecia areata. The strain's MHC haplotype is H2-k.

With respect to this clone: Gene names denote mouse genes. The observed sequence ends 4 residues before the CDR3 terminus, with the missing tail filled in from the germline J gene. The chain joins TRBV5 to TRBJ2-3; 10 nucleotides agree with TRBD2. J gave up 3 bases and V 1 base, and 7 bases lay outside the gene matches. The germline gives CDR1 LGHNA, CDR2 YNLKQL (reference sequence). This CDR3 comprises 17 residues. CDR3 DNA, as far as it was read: TGTGCCAGCAGCCAAGGCCCCTGGGGGGGCGGAGCAGAA. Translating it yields CASSQGPWGGGAE. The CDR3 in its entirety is CASSQGPWGGGAETLYF.

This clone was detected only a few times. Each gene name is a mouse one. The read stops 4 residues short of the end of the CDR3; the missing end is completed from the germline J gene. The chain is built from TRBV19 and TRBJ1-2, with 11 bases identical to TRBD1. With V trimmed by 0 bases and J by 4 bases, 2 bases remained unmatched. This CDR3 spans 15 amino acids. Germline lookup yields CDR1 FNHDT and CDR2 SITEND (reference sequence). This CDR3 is CASSIGGTGGSDYTF. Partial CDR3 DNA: TGTGCCAGCAGTATAGGAGGGACAGGGGGCTCC.

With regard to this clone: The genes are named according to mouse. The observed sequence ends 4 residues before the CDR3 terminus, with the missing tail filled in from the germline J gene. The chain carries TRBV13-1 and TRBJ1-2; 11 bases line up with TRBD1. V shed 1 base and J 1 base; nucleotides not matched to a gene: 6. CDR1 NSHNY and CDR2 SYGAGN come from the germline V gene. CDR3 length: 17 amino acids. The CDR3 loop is CASSDFGQGAGNSDYTF. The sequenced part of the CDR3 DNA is TGTGCCAGCAGTGATTTCGGACAGGGGGCGGGAAACTCC.

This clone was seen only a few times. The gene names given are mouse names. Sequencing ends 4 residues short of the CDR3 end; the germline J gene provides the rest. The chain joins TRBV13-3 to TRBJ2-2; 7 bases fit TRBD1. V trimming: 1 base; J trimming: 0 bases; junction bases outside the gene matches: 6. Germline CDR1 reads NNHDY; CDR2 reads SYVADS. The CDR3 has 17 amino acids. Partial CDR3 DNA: TGTGCCAGCAGTGATCCCCGCCAGGGGGCAAACACCGGG. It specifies CASSDPRQGANTG. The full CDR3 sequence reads CASSDPRQGANTGQLYF.

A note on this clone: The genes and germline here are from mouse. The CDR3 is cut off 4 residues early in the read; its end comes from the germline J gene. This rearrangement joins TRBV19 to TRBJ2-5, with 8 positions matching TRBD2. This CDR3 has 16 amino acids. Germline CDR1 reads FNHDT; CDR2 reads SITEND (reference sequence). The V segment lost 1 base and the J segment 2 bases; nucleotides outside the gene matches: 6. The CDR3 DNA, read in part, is TGTGCCAGCAGTATATCGGGGGGGCGCGGCCAAGAC. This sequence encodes CASSISGGRGQD. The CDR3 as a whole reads CASSISGGRGQDTQYF.

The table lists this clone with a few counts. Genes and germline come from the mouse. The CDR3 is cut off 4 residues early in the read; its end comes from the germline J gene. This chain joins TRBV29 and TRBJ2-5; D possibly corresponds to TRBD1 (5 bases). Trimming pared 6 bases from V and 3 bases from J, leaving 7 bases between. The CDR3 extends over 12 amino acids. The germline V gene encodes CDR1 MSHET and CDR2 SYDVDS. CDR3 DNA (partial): TGTGCTAGCAGCAGGGTACAAGAC. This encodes CASSRVQD. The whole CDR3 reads CASSRVQDTQYF.

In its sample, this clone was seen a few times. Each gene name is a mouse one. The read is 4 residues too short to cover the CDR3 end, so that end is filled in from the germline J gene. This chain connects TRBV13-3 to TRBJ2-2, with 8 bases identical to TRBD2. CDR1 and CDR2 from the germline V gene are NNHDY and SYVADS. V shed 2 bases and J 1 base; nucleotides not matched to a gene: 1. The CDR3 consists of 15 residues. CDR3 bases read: TGTGCCAGCAGTGAACTGGGGGAAAACACCGGG. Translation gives CASSELGENTG. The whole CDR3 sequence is CASSELGENTGQLYF.

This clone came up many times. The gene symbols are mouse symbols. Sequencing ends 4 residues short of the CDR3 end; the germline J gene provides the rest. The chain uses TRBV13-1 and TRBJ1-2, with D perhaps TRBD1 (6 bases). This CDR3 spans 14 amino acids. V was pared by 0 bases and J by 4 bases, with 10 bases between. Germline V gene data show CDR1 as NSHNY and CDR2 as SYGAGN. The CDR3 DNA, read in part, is TGTGCCAGCAGTGATGACAGGGACGGCTCC. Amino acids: CASSDDRDGS. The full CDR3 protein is CASSDDRDGSDYTF.

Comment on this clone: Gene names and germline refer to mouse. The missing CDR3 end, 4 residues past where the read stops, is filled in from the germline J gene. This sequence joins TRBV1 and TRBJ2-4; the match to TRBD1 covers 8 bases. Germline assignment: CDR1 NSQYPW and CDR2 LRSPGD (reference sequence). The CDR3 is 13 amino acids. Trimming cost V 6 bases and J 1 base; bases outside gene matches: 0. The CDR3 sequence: CTCRDRGQNTLYF. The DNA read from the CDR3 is TGCACCTGCAGGGACAGGGGTCAAAAC. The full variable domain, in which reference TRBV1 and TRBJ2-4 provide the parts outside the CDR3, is VTLLEQNPRWRLVPRGQAVNLRCILKNSQYPWMSWYQQDLQKQLQWLFTLRSPGDKEVKSLPGADYLATRVTDTELRLQVANMSQGRTLYCTCRDRGQNTLYFGAGTRLSVL.

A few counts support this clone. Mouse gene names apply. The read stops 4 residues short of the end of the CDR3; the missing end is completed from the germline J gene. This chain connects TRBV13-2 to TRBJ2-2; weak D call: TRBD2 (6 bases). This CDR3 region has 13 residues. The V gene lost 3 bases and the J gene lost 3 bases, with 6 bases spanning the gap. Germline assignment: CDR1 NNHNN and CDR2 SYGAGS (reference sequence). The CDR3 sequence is CASGGGDTGQLYF. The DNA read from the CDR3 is TGTGCCAGCGGTGGGGGGGACACCGGG.

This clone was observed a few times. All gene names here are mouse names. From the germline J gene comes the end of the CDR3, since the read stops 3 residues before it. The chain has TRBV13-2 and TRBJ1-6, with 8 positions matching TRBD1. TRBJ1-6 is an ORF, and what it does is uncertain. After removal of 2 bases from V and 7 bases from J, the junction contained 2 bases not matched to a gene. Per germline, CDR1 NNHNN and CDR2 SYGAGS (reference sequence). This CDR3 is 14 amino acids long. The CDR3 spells CASGEQGVNSPLYF. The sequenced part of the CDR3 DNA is TGTGCCAGCGGTGAACAGGGGGTAAATTCGCCC.

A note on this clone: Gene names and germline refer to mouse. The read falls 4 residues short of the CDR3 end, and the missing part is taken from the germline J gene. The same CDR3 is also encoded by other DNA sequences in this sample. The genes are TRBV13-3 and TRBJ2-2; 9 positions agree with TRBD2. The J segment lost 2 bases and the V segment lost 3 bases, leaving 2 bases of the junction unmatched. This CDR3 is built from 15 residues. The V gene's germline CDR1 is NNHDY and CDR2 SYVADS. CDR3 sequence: CASSAGTGNTGQLYF. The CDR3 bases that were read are TGTGCCAGCAGTGCCGGGACTGGGAACACCGGG.

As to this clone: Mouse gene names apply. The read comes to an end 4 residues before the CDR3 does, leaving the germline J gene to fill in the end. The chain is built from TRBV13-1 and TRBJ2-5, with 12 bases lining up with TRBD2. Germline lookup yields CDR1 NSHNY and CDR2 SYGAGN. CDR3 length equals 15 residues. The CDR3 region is CASSGLGGLRDTQYF. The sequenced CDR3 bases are TGTGCCAGCAGTGGACTGGGGGGGCTGAGAGAC.

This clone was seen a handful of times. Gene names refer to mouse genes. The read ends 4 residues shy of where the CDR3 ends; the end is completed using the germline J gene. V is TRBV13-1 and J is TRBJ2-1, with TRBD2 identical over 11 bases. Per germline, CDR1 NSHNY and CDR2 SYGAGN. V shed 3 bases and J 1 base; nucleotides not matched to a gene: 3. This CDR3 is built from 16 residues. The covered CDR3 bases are TGTGCCAGCAGTGTGACTGGGGGGGTAAACTATGCT. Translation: CASSVTGGVNYA. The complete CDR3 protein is CASSVTGGVNYAEQFF.

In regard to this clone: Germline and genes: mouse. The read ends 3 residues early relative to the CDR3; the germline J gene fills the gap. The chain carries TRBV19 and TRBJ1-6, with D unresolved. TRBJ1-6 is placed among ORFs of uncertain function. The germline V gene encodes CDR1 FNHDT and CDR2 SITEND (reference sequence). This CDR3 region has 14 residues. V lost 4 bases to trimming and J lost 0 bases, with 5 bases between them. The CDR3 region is CASSPLSYNSPLYF. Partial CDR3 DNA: TGTGCCAGCAGTCCCCTTTCCTATAATTCGCCC.

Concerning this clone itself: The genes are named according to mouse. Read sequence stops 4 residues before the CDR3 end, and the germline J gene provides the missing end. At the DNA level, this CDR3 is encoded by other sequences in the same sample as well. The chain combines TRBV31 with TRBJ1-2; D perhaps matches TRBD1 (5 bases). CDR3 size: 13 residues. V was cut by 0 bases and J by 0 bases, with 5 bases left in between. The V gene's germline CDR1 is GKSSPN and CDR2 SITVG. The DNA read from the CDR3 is TGTGCCTGGAGTCTACAGGCAAACTCC. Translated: CAWSLQANS. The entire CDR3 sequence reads CAWSLQANSDYTF.

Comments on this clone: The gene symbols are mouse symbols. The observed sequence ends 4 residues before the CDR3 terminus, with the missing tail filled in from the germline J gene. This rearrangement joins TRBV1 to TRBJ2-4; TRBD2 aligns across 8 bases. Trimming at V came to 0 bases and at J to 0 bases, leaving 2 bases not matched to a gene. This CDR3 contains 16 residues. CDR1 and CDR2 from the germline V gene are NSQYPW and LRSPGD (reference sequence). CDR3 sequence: CTCSADTGGSQNTLYF. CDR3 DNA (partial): TGCACCTGCAGTGCAGACACTGGGGGTAGTCAAAAC.

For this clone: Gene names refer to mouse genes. The CDR3 sequence is CASGVGQSAETLYF. The sequenced part of the CDR3 DNA is TGTGCCAGCGGTGTCGGACAGAGTGCAGAA. The V gene is TRBV13-2, the J gene TRBJ2-3, with TRBD1 as a possible D gene (6 bases). The read stops 4 residues short of the end of the CDR3; the missing end is completed from the germline J gene. CDR1 NNHNN and CDR2 SYGAGS come from the germline V gene (reference sequence). V gave up 3 bases and J gave up 0 bases, with 8 bases separating them. The CDR3 sequence is 14 residues long.

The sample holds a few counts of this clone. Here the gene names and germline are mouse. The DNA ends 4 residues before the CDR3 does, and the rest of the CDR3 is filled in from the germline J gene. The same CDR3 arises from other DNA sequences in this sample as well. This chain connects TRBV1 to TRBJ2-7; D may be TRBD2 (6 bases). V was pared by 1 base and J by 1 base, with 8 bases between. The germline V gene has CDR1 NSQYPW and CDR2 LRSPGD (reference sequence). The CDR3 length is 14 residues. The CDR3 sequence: CTCSAAGGSYEQYF. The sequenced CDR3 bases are TGCACCTGCAGTGCAGCGGGGGGTTCCTAT.

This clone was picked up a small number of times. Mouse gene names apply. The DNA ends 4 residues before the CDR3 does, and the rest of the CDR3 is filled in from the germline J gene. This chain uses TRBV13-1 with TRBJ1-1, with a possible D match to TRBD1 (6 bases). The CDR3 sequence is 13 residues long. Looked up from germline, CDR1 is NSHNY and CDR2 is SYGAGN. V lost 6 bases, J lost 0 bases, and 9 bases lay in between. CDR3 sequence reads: CASTTGSNTEVFF. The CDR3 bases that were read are TGTGCCAGCACCACAGGGTCAAACACA.

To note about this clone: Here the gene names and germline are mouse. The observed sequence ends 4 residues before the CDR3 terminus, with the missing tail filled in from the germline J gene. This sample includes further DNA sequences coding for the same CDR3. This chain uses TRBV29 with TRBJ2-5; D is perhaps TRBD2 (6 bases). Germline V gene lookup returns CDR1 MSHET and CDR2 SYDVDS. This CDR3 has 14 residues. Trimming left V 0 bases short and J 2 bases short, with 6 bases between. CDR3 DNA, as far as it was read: TGTGCTAGCAGTTTATCTGGGGGCCAAGAC. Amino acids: CASSLSGGQD. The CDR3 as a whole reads CASSLSGGQDTQYF.

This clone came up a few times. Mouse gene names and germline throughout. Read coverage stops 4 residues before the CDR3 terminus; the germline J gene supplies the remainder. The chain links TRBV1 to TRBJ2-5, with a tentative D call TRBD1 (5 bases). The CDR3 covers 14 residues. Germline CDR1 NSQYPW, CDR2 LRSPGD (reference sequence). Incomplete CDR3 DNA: TGCACCTGCAGTGCAGATTCAGGGAAAGAC. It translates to CTCSADSGKD. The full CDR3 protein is CTCSADSGKDTQYF.

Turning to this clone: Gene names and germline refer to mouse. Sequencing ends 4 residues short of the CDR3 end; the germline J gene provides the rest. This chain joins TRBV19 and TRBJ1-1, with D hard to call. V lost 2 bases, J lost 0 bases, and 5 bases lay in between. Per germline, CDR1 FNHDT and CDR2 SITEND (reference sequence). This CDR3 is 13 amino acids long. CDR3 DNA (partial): TGTGCCAGCAGTATGCAGGCAAACACA. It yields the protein CASSMQANT. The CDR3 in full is CASSMQANTEVFF.

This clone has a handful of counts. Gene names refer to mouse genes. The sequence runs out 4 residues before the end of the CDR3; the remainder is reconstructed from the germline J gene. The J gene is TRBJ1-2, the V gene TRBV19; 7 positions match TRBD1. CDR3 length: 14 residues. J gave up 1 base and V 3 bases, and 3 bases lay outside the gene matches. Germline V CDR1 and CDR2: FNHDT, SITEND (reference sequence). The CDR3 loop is CASSKTGLNSDYTF. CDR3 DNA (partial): TGTGCCAGCAGTAAGACAGGGCTAAACTCC.